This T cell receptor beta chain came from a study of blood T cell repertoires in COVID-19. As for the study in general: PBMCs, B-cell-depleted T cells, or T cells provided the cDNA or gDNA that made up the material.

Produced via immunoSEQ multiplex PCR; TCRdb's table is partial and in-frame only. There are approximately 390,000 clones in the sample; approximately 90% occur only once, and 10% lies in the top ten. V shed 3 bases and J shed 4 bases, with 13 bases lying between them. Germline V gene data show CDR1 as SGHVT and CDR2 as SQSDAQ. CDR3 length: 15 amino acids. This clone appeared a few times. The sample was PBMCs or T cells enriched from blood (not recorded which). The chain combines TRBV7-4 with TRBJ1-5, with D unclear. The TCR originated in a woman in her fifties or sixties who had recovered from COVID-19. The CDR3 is CASSLRCPCNQPQHF. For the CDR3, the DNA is TGTGCCAGCAGCTTGAGGTGCCCATGTAATCAGCCCCAGCATTTT.